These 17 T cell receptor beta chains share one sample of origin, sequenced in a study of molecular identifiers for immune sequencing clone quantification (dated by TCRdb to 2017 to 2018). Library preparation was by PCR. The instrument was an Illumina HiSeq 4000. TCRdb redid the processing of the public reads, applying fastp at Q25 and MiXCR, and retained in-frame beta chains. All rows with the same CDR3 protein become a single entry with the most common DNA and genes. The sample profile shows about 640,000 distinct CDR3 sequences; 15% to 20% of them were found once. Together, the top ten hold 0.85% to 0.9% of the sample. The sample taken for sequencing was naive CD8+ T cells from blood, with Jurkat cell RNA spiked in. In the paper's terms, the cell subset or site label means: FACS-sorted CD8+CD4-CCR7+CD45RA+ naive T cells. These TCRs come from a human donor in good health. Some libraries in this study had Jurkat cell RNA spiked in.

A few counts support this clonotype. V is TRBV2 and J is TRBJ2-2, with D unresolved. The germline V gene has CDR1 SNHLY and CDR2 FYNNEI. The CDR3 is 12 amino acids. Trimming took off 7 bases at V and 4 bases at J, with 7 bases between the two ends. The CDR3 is CASMGSTGELFF. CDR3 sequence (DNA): TGTGCCAGCATGGGCAGCACCGGGGAGCTGTTTTTT. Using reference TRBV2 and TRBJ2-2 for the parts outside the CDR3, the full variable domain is EPEVTQTPSHQVTQMGQEVILRCVPISNHLYFYWYRQILGQKVEFLVSFYNNEISEKSEIFDDQFSVERPDGSNFTLKIRSTKLEDSAMYFCASMGSTGELFFGEGSRLTVL.

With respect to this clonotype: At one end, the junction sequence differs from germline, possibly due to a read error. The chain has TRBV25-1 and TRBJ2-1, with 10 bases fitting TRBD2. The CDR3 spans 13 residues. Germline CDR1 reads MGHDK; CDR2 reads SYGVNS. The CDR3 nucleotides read TGTGCCAGCAGTGACGGGTTAGCGGGAGGTACGTCCTTC. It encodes CASSDGLAGGTSF.

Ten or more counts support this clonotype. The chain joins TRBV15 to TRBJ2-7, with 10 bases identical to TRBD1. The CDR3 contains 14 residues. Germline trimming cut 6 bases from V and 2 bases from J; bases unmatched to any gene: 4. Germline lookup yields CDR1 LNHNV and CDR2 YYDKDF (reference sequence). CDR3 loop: CATRLDRGPYEQYF. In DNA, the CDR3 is TGTGCCACCAGACTCGACAGGGGGCCCTACGAGCAGTACTTC.

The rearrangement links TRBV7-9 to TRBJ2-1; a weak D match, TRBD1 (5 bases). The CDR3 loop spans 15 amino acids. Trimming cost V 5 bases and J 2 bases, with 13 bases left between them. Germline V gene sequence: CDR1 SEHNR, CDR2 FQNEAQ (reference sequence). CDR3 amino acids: CASSATDNPYNEQFF. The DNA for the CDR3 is TGTGCCAGCAGCGCGACAGATAACCCCTACAATGAGCAGTTCTTC.

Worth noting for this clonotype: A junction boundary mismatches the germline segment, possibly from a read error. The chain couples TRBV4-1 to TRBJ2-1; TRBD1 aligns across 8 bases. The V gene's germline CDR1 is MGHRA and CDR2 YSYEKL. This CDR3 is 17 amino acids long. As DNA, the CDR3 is TGCGCCAGCAGCCAGGGGGCCGGGACAGGAGCATACAATGAGCAGCTCTTC. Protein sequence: CASSQGAGTGAYNEQLF.

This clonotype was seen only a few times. The CDR3 sequence: CASSQEFGTPISSSYEQYF. In nucleotides, the CDR3 is TGTGCCAGCAGCCAAGAGTTCGGAACTCCTATTTCCAGCTCCTACGAGCAGTACTTC. The chain is built from TRBV14 and TRBJ2-7, with D uncertain. The V end lost 0 bases, the J end lost 0 bases, and 21 bases lay between the germline ends. From germline, CDR1 is SGHDN and CDR2 FVKESK. The CDR3 sequence is 19 residues long.

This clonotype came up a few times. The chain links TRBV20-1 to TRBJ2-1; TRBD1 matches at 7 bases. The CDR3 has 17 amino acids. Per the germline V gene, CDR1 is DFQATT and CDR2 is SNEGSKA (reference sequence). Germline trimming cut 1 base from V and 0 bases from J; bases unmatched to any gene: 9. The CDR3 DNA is TGCAGTGCTAGAGTTCCGGGACAGCATAGCTCCTACAATGAGCAGTTCTTC. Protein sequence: CSARVPGQHSSYNEQFF.

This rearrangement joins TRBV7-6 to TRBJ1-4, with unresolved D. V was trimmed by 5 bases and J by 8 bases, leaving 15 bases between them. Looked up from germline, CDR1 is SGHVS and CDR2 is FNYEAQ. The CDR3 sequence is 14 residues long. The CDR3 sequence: CASSPLGVGEKLFF. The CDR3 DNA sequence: TGTGCCAGCAGCCCCCTCGGGGTTGGGGAAAAACTGTTTTTT.

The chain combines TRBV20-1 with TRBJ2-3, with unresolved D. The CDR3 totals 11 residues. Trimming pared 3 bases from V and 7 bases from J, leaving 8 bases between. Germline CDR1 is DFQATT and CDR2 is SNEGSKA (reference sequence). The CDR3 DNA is TGCAGTGCTAGGGCATCGTATACGCAGTATTTT. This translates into CSARASYTQYF.

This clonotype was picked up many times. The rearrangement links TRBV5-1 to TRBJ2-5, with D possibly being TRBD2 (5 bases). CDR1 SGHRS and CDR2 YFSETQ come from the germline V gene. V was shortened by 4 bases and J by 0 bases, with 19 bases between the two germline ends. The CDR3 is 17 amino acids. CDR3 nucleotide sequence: TGCGCCAGCAGCCCGATGGACTCGTCGTGGTACCAAGAGACCCAGTACTTC. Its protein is CASSPMDSSWYQETQYF.

CDR3 protein: CASSFGGTDTEAFF. Here the CDR3 DNA reads TGTGCCAGCAGCTTTGGGGGTACGGACACTGAAGCTTTCTTT. The chain links TRBV7-9 to TRBJ1-1, with a possible D match to TRBD1 (5 bases). This CDR3 is 14 amino acids long. Germline CDR1 and CDR2: SEHNR and FQNEAQ (reference sequence). The V end was cut by 3 bases, the J end by 3 bases, with 11 bases between.

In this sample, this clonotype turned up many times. The CDR3 loop is CASSVGASGGGTDTQYF. In DNA, the CDR3 is TGTGCCAGCAGCGTAGGCGCTAGCGGAGGGGGCACAGATACGCAGTATTTT. The J gene is TRBJ2-3, the V gene TRBV7-7, with 7 bases aligning to TRBD2. The CDR3 totals 17 residues. Losses at the gene ends were 5 bases for V and 1 base for J; bases not matched to a gene: 12. CDR1 is SSHAT, CDR2 FNYEAQ, per germline (reference sequence). The variable domain in full, with the rest retrieved from reference TRBV7-7 and TRBJ2-3, is GAGVSQSPRYKVTKRGQDVTLRCDPISSHATLYWYQQALGQGPEFLTYFNYEAQPDKSGLPSDRFSAERPEGSISTLTIQRTEQRDSAMYRCASSVGASGGGTDTQYFGPGTRLTVL.

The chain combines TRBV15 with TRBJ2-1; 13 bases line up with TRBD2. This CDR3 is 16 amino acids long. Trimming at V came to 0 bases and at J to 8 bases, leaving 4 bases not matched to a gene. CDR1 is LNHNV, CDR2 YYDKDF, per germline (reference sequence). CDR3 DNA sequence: TGTGCCACCAGCAGAGACACTAGCGGGGGGGCCCATGAGCAGTTCTTC. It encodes CATSRDTSGGAHEQFF.

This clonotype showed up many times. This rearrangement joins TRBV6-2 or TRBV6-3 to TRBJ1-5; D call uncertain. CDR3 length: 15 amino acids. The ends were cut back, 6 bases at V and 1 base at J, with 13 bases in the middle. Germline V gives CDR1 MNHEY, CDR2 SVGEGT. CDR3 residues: CASSLGLVSNQPQHF. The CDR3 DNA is TGTGCCAGCAGCCTAGGGTTGGTAAGCAATCAGCCCCAGCATTTT.

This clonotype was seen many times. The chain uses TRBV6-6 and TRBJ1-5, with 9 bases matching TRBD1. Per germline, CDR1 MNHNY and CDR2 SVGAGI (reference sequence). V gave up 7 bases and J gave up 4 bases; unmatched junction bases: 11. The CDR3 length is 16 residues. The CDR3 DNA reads TGTGCCAGCACCCCGTATACAGGGGGCCTTAATCAGCCCCAGCATTTT. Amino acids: CASTPYTGGLNQPQHF.

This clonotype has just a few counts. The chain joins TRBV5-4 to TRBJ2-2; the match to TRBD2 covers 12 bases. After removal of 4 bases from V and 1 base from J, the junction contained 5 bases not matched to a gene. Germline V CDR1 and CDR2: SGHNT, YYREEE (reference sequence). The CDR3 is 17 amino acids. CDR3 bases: TGTGCCAGCAGCCACGGACTAGCGGGGTTGAACACCGGGGAGCTGTTTTTT. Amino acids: CASSHGLAGLNTGELFF.

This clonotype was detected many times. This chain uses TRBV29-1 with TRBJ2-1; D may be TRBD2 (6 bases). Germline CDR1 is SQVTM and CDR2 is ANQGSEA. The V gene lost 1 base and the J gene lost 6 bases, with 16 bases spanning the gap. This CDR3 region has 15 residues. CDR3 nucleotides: TGCAGCGTTGAAGCGGAGGGGATGAGTGTCAATGAGCAGTTCTTC. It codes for CSVEAEGMSVNEQFF.